This T cell receptor (beta chain) was observed in a study of cytotoxic CD8 clonotypes in ibrutinib-treated CLL (dated by TCRdb to 2020 to 2023). About the investigation overall: The cohort had 11 relapsed/refractory and some 15 treatment-naive patients; 17 to 18 were IGHV unmutated. Every sample from remission and from progressive disease was obtained while the patients were still on ibrutinib. Of the 86 participants in the trial, about two dozen had longitudinal samples available. Cryopreserved peripheral blood mononuclear cells were collected at three points: before therapy, at response, and at either sustained remission or disease progression. Responses were partial in roughly 25 patients and complete in 2; after median about 5.5 years follow-up, some 14 stayed in remission and 12 progressed. On average, each sample yielded around 230,000 productive templates and tens of thousands of productive rearrangements. Response samples were obtained after a median of approximately 12 months of treatment, with a range of roughly 6 to 36 months.

Findings and caveats that apply to the study as a whole: Clonality rose at ibrutinib response, remained stable during sustained remission, and dropped back toward baseline at progression. Baseline clonality exceeded that of age-matched healthy donors and correlated strongly with circulating CD8+ T-cell counts. Public clonotypes were rare and either shrank or stayed stable during treatment, and the rise in clonality at ibrutinib response reflected expansion of private clonotypes. Sampling times were not matched between sustained-remission and progressing patients, and lymph node repertoires were not studied.

The CDR3 runs 18 amino acids, cysteine and phenylalanine included. Only CDR3 DNA is held: 54 bases, read in frame from base 1. The germline V gene supplies CDR1 SGHNT and CDR2 YENEEA. V is reduced by 4 bases and J by 4 bases, leaving a spacing of 23 bases between them. Each clonotype received, on average, about 10x coverage in deep resolution sequencing performed on a MiSeq, where the target depth lay between 1 in 1 million and 1 in 200,000 T cells. The immunoSEQ hsTCRB Kit was used to generate TCR beta libraries. Per the authors' processing: ImmunoSEQ Data Assistant and ImmunoSEQ Analyzer were used for data analysis, and V, D and J genes were assigned according to IMGT definitions. Clonality, which ranges from 0 to 1, was calculated as one minus the normalized Shannon entropy of productive rearrangement frequencies. Only overrepresented clonotypes making up at least 0.05% of the repertoire of each patient were included in the public clonotype analysis. Roughly 12 age-matched healthy donor repertoires from immuneACCESS were used as controls for clonality. The table comes from immuneACCESS by way of TCRdb, which keeps in-frame sequences with V and J called. Part of the clones is missing from these tables; in studies checked, under half for an unresolved V gene and the rest for unknown reasons. V, J and clone size derive from that table, while D and trimming were established from the DNA sequence. Recorded for this sample are 250,000 or so clones; less than 75% of them occurred a single time. Clones ranked in the top ten supply less than 20% of the sample.

As for this clone: Its recognized antigen is unknown. Within one base of it there is no much larger clone, and no base qualities were kept.

Explained via the paper, the time point label denotes: approximately 25 months on ibrutinib. For TCR beta library preparation, approximately 2 micrograms of genomic DNA were extracted from the cryopreserved PBMCs. High-throughput TCR beta sequencing was performed on longitudinal blood samples from CLL patients receiving ibrutinib monotherapy. The patients took part in an open-label, single-center phase 2 trial of ibrutinib monotherapy. This TCR was sampled from a human donor with chronic lymphocytic leukemia. Sequencing used PBMCs, obtained after 24 months of ibrutinib treatment. The chain is assembled from TRBV11-3 and TRBJ1-5; confidence is insufficient to name the D gene. The nucleotide sequence reads TGTGCCAGCAGCTCTAGTTCGAGACCGGACCTAGGAAATCAGCCCCAGCATTTT. Translated, it reads CASSSSSRPDLGNQPQHF.